This T cell receptor beta chain was documented in a study of shared clonotypes between healthy human individuals. Study-wide findings and caveats: Across a handful of donors, naive CD4 shared 4.5% to 6%, naive CD8 over 3%, memory CD4 roughly 2.4%, memory CD8 0.4% to 0.5%. Sampling used blood alone; tissue repertoires probably differ. The study generally estimated greater richness for naive than memory subsets.

Germline V lookup: CDR1 MGHRA, CDR2 YSYEKL. The CDR3 length is 15 residues. Trimming left V 2 bases short and J 2 bases short, with 12 bases between. This clone has only a few counts. Its cognate antigen is unknown. The assay was immunoSEQ multiplex PCR, and TCRdb's table has in-frame clones only and misses some. Of about 640,000 clones listed, 55% to 75% are singletons. The sequencing input was memory CD4+ T cells sorted from blood. Stated subset: CD45RA-negative fraction. This sequence originates from a woman in her 30s in good health. This chain connects TRBV4-1 to TRBJ1-1, with D hard to call. The CDR3 loop is CASSQLEGSNTEAFF. The DNA of the CDR3 is TGCGCCAGCAGCCAACTTGAGGGCTCAAACACTGAAGCTTTCTTT.